The rows below give T cell receptor beta chains drawn from one sample of a study of cytomegalovirus exposure and HLA in healthy donors. Profiling relied on immunoSEQ multiplex PCR, and the TCRdb table lists in-frame clones only, not all of them. The sample contains about 160,000 clones, 55% to 75% of which appear only once. The material sequenced was PBMCs. The source of these receptors is a woman aged 55 to 70 in good health and CMV-seropositive. The CDR3 runs from the conserved cysteine through the conserved F or W. D genes are given only for firm matches. Some rows mark clone size as missing; the rest say once, few, many or name a class of expanded clone.

cdr3_aa: CAISVGAGGLGETQYF
cdr3_nt: TGTGCCATCAGTGTCGGGGCGGGGGGCCTTGGAGAGACCCAGTACTTC
d_call: TRBD2
j_call: TRBJ2-5
clone_size: .
v_call: TRBV10-3

cdr3_aa: CASSATSTDTQYF
cdr3_nt: TGTGCCAGCAGCGCCACTAGCACAGATACGCAGTATTTT
d_call: .
j_call: TRBJ2-3
clone_size: .
v_call: TRBV7-9

cdr3_aa: CATQGLAGVSVEQYF
cdr3_nt: TGTGCCACTCAGGGACTAGCGGGAGTTTCCGTCGAGCAGTACTTC
d_call: TRBD2
j_call: TRBJ2-7
clone_size: .
v_call: TRBV6-5

cdr3_aa: CASSRGGSGRGNEQFF
cdr3_nt: TGCGCCAGCAGCCGAGGAGGAAGCGGGAGAGGGAATGAGCAGTTCTTC
d_call: TRBD2
j_call: TRBJ2-1
clone_size: .
v_call: TRBV10-1

cdr3_aa: CASSQAGFGNEQFF
cdr3_nt: TGCGCCAGCAGCCAAGCGGGGTTCGGCAATGAGCAGTTCTTC
d_call: .
j_call: TRBJ2-1
clone_size: .
v_call: TRBV4-1

cdr3_aa: CASSHSGGEQYF
cdr3_nt: TGTGCCAGCTCACACAGCGGAGGCGAGCAGTACTTC
d_call: .
j_call: TRBJ2-7
clone_size: .
v_call: TRBV18

cdr3_aa: CASSITGQGGTGELFF
cdr3_nt: TGTGCCAGCAGCATTACCGGACAGGGAGGCACCGGGGAGCTGTTTTTT
d_call: TRBD1
j_call: TRBJ2-2
clone_size: .
v_call: TRBV7-3

cdr3_aa: CASSIAPGGGVNTEAFF
cdr3_nt: TGTGCCAGTAGTATTGCCCCTGGAGGGGGGGTGAACACTGAAGCTTTCTTT
d_call: .
j_call: TRBJ1-1
clone_size: once
v_call: TRBV19

cdr3_aa: CASSLGSSYNSPLHF
cdr3_nt: TGTGCCAGCAGCCTTGGCTCCTCCTATAATTCACCCCTCCACTTT
d_call: .
j_call: TRBJ1-6
clone_size: .
v_call: TRBV7-9

cdr3_aa: CASSLAPGEGWGEQYF
cdr3_nt: TGTGCCAGCAGCTTAGCGCCGGGGGAGGGCTGGGGCGAGCAGTACTTC
d_call: TRBD2
j_call: TRBJ2-7
clone_size: .
v_call: TRBV7-9

cdr3_aa: CASSKKGARNTEAFF
cdr3_nt: TGTGCCAGTAGTAAGAAGGGGGCTCGGAACACTGAAGCTTTCTTT
d_call: TRBD1
j_call: TRBJ1-1
clone_size: .
v_call: TRBV19

cdr3_aa: CASSSALAAIQYF
cdr3_nt: TGTGCCAGCAGTTCCGCGCTAGCGGCCATTCAGTACTTC
d_call: TRBD2
j_call: TRBJ2-4
clone_size: once
v_call: TRBV28

cdr3_aa: CASSTAGTGLNEQFF
cdr3_nt: TGTGCCAGCTCAACAGCCGGGACAGGACTCAATGAGCAGTTCTTC
d_call: TRBD1
j_call: TRBJ2-1
clone_size: .
v_call: TRBV6-1

cdr3_aa: CASSFWLALTNEQFF
cdr3_nt: TGTGCCAGCAGTTTTTGGCTAGCGCTAACCAATGAGCAGTTCTTC
d_call: .
j_call: TRBJ2-1
clone_size: .
v_call: TRBV28

cdr3_aa: CASSLAPAANTGELFF
cdr3_nt: TGTGCCAGCAGCCTCGCGCCGGCGGCGAACACCGGGGAGCTGTTTTTT
d_call: .
j_call: TRBJ2-2
clone_size: .
v_call: TRBV11-3

cdr3_aa: CASSAGTGVNEQFF
cdr3_nt: TGTGCCAGCAGCGCCGGGACAGGTGTTAATGAGCAGTTCTTC
d_call: TRBD1
j_call: TRBJ2-1
clone_size: .
v_call: TRBV6-1

cdr3_aa: CASSLFLGQPNQPQHF
cdr3_nt: TGTGCCAGCAGCTTATTCCTGGGACAGCCCAATCAGCCCCAGCATTTT
d_call: TRBD1
j_call: TRBJ1-5
clone_size: .
v_call: TRBV7-9

cdr3_aa: CATSRALAGLGTDTQYF
cdr3_nt: TGTGCCACCAGCAGAGCCCTAGCGGGTCTCGGCACAGATACGCAGTATTTT
d_call: TRBD2
j_call: TRBJ2-3
clone_size: .
v_call: TRBV15

cdr3_aa: CASSEGLADNEQFF
cdr3_nt: TGCGCCAGCAGCGAGGGACTAGCGGACAATGAGCAGTTCTTC
d_call: TRBD2
j_call: TRBJ2-1
clone_size: .
v_call: TRBV5-1

cdr3_aa: CASSPGLGNTEAFF
cdr3_nt: TGTGCCAGCTCACCGGGACTGGGTAACACTGAAGCTTTCTTT
d_call: .
j_call: TRBJ1-1
clone_size: .
v_call: TRBV18

cdr3_aa: CASSLDRASTDTQYF
cdr3_nt: TGTGCCAGCTCACTCGACAGAGCTAGCACAGATACGCAGTATTTT
d_call: .
j_call: TRBJ2-3
clone_size: .
v_call: TRBV18

cdr3_aa: CASSIGQGRRPQHF
cdr3_nt: TGTGCCAGTAGTATAGGCCAGGGCCGGCGGCCCCAGCATTTT
d_call: .
j_call: TRBJ1-5
clone_size: .
v_call: TRBV19

cdr3_aa: CASSKTPGSGANVLTF
cdr3_nt: TGTGCCAGCAGTAAAACTCCGGGATCCGGGGCCAACGTCCTGACTTTC
d_call: .
j_call: TRBJ2-6
clone_size: few
v_call: TRBV11-2

cdr3_aa: CASSSLGAREQYF
cdr3_nt: TGTGCCAGCAGTTCCCTAGGTGCGAGGGAGCAGTACTTC
d_call: .
j_call: TRBJ2-7
clone_size: few
v_call: TRBV27

cdr3_aa: CAAYRDRGPVYGYTF
cdr3_nt: TGTGCCGCATACCGGGACAGGGGGCCGGTCTATGGCTACACCTTC
d_call: TRBD1
j_call: TRBJ1-2
clone_size: .
v_call: TRBV28

cdr3_aa: CSVPRGGVTDTQYF
cdr3_nt: TGCAGCGTCCCCCGGGGGGGAGTCACAGATACGCAGTATTTT
d_call: TRBD2
j_call: TRBJ2-3
clone_size: few
v_call: TRBV29-1

cdr3_aa: CASTLGSRGVDTEAFF
cdr3_nt: TGTGCCAGTACCCTCGGCTCGCGGGGGGTGGACACTGAAGCTTTCTTT
d_call: .
j_call: TRBJ1-1
clone_size: .
v_call: TRBV19

cdr3_aa: CASSPGLYQPQHF
cdr3_nt: TGTGCCAGCAGTCCTGGGCTGTATCAGCCCCAGCATTTT
d_call: .
j_call: TRBJ1-5
clone_size: few
v_call: TRBV6-1

cdr3_aa: CAIRPDSGQMNSPLHF
cdr3_nt: TGTGCCATCAGACCGGACTCGGGTCAGATGAATTCACCCCTCCACTTT
d_call: .
j_call: TRBJ1-6
clone_size: .
v_call: TRBV10-3

cdr3_aa: CASTRDRGDEQYF
cdr3_nt: TGTGCCAGCACTCGGGACAGGGGGGACGAGCAGTACTTC
d_call: TRBD1
j_call: TRBJ2-7
clone_size: .
v_call: TRBV5-4

cdr3_aa: CASSETSGASYNEQFF
cdr3_nt: TGCGCCAGCAGCGAGACTAGCGGGGCTTCCTACAATGAGCAGTTCTTC
d_call: TRBD2
j_call: TRBJ2-1
clone_size: few
v_call: TRBV4-3

cdr3_aa: CASSSDRDKLLETQYF
cdr3_nt: TGTGCCAGCAGTTCGGACAGGGATAAGTTGCTGGAGACCCAGTACTTC
d_call: TRBD1
j_call: TRBJ2-5
clone_size: .
v_call: TRBV28

cdr3_aa: CASSPSVVQQYF
cdr3_nt: TGTGCCAGCAGCCCCAGCGTCGTCCAGCAGTACTTC
d_call: .
j_call: TRBJ2-7
clone_size: .
v_call: TRBV11-2